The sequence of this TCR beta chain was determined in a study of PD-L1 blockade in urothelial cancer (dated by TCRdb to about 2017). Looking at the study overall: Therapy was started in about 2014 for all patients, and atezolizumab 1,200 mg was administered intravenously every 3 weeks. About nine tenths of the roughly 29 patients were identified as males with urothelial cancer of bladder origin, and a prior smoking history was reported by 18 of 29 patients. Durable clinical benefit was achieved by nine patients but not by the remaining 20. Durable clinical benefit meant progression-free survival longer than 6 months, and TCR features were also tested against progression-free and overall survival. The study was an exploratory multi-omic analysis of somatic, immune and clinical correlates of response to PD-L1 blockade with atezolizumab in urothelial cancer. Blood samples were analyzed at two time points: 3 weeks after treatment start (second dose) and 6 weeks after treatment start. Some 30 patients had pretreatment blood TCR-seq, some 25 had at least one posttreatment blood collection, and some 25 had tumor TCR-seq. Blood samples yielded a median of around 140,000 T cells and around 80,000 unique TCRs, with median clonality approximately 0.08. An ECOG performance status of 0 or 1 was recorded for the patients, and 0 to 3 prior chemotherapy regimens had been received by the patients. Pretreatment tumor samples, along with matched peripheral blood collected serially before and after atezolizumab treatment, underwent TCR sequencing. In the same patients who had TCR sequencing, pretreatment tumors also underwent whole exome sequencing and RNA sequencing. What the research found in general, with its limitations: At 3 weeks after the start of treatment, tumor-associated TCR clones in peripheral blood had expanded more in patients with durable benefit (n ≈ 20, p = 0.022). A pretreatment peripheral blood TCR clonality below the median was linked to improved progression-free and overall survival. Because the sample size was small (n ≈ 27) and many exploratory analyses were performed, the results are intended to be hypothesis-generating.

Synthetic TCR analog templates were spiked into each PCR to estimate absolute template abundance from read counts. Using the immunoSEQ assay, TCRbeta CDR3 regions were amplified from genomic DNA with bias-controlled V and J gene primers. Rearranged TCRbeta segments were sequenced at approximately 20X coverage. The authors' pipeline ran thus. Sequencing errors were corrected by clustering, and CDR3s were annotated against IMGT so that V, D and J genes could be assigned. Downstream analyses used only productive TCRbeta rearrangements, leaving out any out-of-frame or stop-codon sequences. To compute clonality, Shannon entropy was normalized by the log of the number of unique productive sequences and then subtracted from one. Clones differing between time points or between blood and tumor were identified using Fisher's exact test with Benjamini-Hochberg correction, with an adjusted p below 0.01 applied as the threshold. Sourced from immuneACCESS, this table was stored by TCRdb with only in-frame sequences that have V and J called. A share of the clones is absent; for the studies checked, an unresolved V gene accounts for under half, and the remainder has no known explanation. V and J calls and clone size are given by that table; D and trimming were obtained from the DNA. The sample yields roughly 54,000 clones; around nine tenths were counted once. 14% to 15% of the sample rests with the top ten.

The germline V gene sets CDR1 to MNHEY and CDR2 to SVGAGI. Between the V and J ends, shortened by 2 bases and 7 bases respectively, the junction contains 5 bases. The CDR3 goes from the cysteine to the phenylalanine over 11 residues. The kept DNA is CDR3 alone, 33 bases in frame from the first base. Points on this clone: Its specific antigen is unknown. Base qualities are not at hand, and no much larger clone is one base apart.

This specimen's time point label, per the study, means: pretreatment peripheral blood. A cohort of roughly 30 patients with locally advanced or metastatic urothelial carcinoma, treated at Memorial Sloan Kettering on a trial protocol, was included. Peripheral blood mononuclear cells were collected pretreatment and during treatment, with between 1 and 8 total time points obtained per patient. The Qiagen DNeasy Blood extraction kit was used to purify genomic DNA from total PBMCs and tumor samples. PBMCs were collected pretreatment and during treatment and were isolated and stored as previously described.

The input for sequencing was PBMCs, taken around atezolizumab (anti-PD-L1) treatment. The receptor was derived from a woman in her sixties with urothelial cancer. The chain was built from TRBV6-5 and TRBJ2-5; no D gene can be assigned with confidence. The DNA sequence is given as TGTGCCAGCAGTTACCAGGCGACCCAGTACTTC. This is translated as CASSYQATQYF.